The entry below describes one T cell receptor (beta chain). The data are from a study of blood T cell repertoires in COVID-19. Whole-study context: PBMCs, B-cell-depleted T cells, or T cells were the source of the cDNA or gDNA that made up the material.

In the source study's methods: Estimates of nucleated cell counts were drawn from the amplification of reference gene primers. Method: immunoSEQ multiplex PCR; TCRdb's copy keeps in-frame clones and lacks some. V and J calls and clone size are given by that table; D and trimming were obtained from the DNA. Here the sample spans just under 150,000 clones, approximately 80% being singletons. The clonotype comes from a human donor in a cohort sampled during active COVID-19. Source material: peripheral blood.

CDR3 region: CAYRHLSSYEQYF. The CDR3 coding sequence is TGTGCCTATAGACATTTGAGCTCCTACGAGCAGTACTTC. The chain couples TRBV30 to TRBJ2-7; no clear D. Trimming pared 7 bases from V and 0 bases from J, leaving 13 bases between. CDR3 length: 13 amino acids. Germline V gene sequence: CDR1 GTSNPN, CDR2 SVGIG (reference sequence).